This TCR beta chain was identified in a study of human T cells and chemical hapten exposure. CDR3 length: 13 amino acids. Germline CDR1 and CDR2: DFQATT and SNEGSKA (reference sequence). Trimming cost V 8 bases and J 4 bases; bases outside gene matches: 7. Documented time point: patch test 1, 2 weeks after DPC sensitization. The treatment: therapeutic diphenylcyclopropenone sensitization with weekly scalp DPC. From the RACE reads, TCRdb called clonotypes with MiXCR, one entry per CDR3 protein. The table has some 200,000 distinct CDR3 sequences, 20% to 25% seen once; the top ten hold 6% to 8%. This clonotype originated in a woman aged 45-60 years with alopecia areata. Some clones in this sample may be carry-over from other donors' samples. Material: whole blood, obtained in connection with sensitization to the hapten diphenylcyclopropenone (DPC). V is TRBV20-1 and J is TRBJ2-3; TRBD1 agrees at 9 bases. The CDR3 DNA reads as TGCAGTTCCGGACAGGGGATGGCAGATACGCAGTATTTT. Translating gives CSSGQGMADTQYF.